Listed below are T cell receptor beta chains from one sample, sequenced in a study of blood T cell repertoires in COVID-19. Sequencing used immunoSEQ multiplex PCR; TCRdb keeps in-frame clones, though not all of them. Of about 190,000 clones listed, about 88% were seen once; the top ten hold about 4.2%. Sequenced sample: peripheral blood. These TCRs come from a human donor in a cohort sampled during active COVID-19. CDR3s include the opening cysteine and the closing phenylalanine or tryptophan. D genes are given only for firm matches. Clone size, where shown, is once, few, many, or a class for clones that have expanded.

v_gene,j_gene,d_gene,abundance,CDR3aa,CDR3nt
TRBV15,TRBJ2-5,TRBD1,.,CATSRDRGRETQYF,TGTGCCACCAGCAGAGATAGGGGGCGGGAGACCCAGTACTTC
TRBV5-1,TRBJ1-1,TRBD1,.,CASSQRQGKGTEAFF,TGCGCCAGCAGCCAGCGACAGGGGAAGGGGACTGAAGCTTTCTTT
TRBV27,TRBJ2-3,.,.,CASSLSLAGNADTQYF,TGTGCCAGCAGTTTATCACTAGCAGGCAACGCAGATACGCAGTATTTT
TRBV7-9,TRBJ2-3,.,.,CARDEGVTDTQYF,TGTGCCAGAGACGAGGGAGTGACAGATACGCAGTATTTT
TRBV5-1,TRBJ1-2,TRBD1,.,CASSLEGAYYGYTF,TGCGCCAGCAGCTTGGAGGGGGCCTACTATGGCTACACCTTC
TRBV5-5,TRBJ2-2,TRBD2,few,CASSSGTSGSRTGELFF,TGTGCCAGCAGCTCCGGGACTAGCGGGAGCAGAACCGGGGAGCTGTTTTTT
TRBV2,TRBJ1-1,.,.,CASSTRQMSTGTEAFF,TGTGCCAGCAGTACGAGGCAGATGTCGACCGGCACTGAAGCTTTCTTT
TRBV18,TRBJ2-1,TRBD2,.,CASSAAGVISYNEQFF,TGTGCCAGCTCAGCCGCGGGAGTAATCTCCTACAATGAGCAGTTCTTC
TRBV4-1,TRBJ2-1,.,.,CASSQGQLGHNEQFF,TGCGCCAGCAGCCAAGGTCAGTTGGGGCACAATGAGCAGTTCTTC
TRBV20-1,TRBJ1-2,.,.,CIGQSNYGYTF,TGCATCGGACAATCTAACTATGGCTACACCTTC
TRBV27,TRBJ2-2,TRBD2,.,CASSPGTSVNTGELFF,TGTGCCAGCAGCCCCGGGACTAGCGTGAACACCGGGGAGCTGTTTTTT
TRBV27,TRBJ2-5,TRBD2,.,CASSYGTSGEETQYF,TGTGCCAGCAGTTACGGGACTAGCGGGGAAGAGACCCAGTACTTC
TRBV7-8,TRBJ1-2,TRBD1,once,CASSSRGLYGYTF,TGTGCCAGCAGCTCCAGGGGGCTCTATGGCTACACCTTC
TRBV5-8,TRBJ2-1,TRBD2,.,CASSPWTSGGVYNEQFF,TGTGCCAGCAGCCCGTGGACTAGCGGGGGCGTATACAATGAGCAGTTCTTC
TRBV21-1,TRBJ2-2,.,.,CASSPLGCEHRGAVF,TGTGCCAGCAGCCCGTTGGGGTGCGAACACCGGGGAGCTGTTTTT
TRBV5-1,TRBJ2-7,TRBD1,.,CASSFRQGAYEQYF,TGCGCCAGCAGCTTCCGACAGGGGGCCTACGAGCAGTACTTC
TRBV29-1,TRBJ2-1,.,once,CSVAGFRGEQFF,TGCAGCGTTGCAGGGTTTCGTGGTGAGCAGTTCTTC
TRBV5-6,TRBJ2-7,.,.,CASSPGRTGEQYF,TGTGCCAGCAGCCCGGGAAGGACGGGCGAGCAGTACTTC
TRBV5-5,TRBJ2-1,TRBD2,.,CASSLGLAGDVEQFF,TGTGCCAGCAGCTTAGGACTAGCGGGCGACGTTGAGCAGTTCTTC
TRBV2,TRBJ1-2,TRBD1,.,CASTKGRGQGANYGYTF,TGTGCCAGCACCAAAGGACGGGGGCAGGGGGCTAACTATGGCTACACCTTC
TRBV3-1/TRBV3-2,TRBJ1-1,TRBD1,.,CASSRRTGDGGTEAFF,TGTGCCAGCAGCCGCAGAACAGGGGACGGAGGGACTGAAGCTTTCTTT
TRBV2,TRBJ1-5,.,.,CASSVQGFQPQHF,TGTGCCAGCAGCGTACAGGGTTTTCAGCCCCAGCATTTT